The clone carrying this TCR beta chain occurred once. Its antigen is not known. This record comes from a study of cytomegalovirus exposure and HLA in healthy donors. The study, taken as a whole, reports: Cytomegalovirus-associated TCR beta chains were listed, numbering under 200. Three chains tied to CMV proved CMV antigen-specific in vitro.

Between the trimmed V and J ends, which lost 1 base and 5 bases, there was a span of 14 bases. Germline values: CDR1 SGHTA, CDR2 FQGNSA. The CDR3 extends over 15 amino acids. Repertoires were generated with immunoSEQ multiplex PCR, while TCRdb's copy carries only in-frame clones and drops some. In the table there are more than 55,000 clones, 94% of which are singletons. The sample taken for sequencing was PBMCs. This clonotype was obtained from a woman aged 18-29 years in good health and CMV-seronegative. This sequence joins TRBV7-2 and TRBJ2-5; D gene ambiguous. The CDR3 spells CASSLVALSGETQYF. The CDR3 DNA reads TGTGCCAGCAGCTTAGTGGCTCTCTCCGGGGAGACCCAGTACTTC.